This TCR beta chain was recovered during a study of T cell changes during pregnancy in multiple sclerosis. This clone was picked up one time. TCRdb keeps only in-frame clones here, not all; method: immunoSEQ multiplex PCR. In the table there are about 49,000 clones, roughly 92% of which are singletons. The CDR3 runs to 14 residues. This TCR came from a female donor in good health, enrolled as a control in a pregnancy study. Material: CD4+ T cells from peripheral blood mononuclear cells, obtained in the second trimester of pregnancy. The chain has TRBV21-1 and TRBJ1-5. TRBV21-1 is listed as a pseudogene. Here the CDR3 DNA reads TGTGCCAGCAGCAAAGAGACTGTGCAACAGCCCCAGCATTTT. Its protein is CASSKETVQQPQHF.